This T cell receptor (beta chain) was sequenced for a study of blood T cell repertoires in COVID-19. The wider study: Whether acute or convalescent, the COVID-19 samples came from the United States, Italy and Spain. T cells, B-cell-depleted T cells, or PBMCs provided the cDNA or gDNA that served as material.

In the authors' methods: Nucleated cell counts were estimated from reference gene primer amplification. Clones were sequenced by immunoSEQ multiplex PCR, and TCRdb holds only the in-frame ones, with some missing. V and J calls and clone size are as listed in that table; D and trimming were resolved from the DNA. Seen here are 250,000 or so clones, more than 80% observed once, and the top ten hold about 2%. Recovered participants had two consecutive negative NP/OP PCR tests, healthcare professional clearance, or symptom resolution. The receptor comes from a man aged 60-69 years who had recovered from COVID-19. What was sequenced was PBMCs or T cells enriched from blood (not recorded which).

This CDR3 reads CASSQGTGVNYEQYF. The CDR3 region has the DNA TGCGCCAGCAGCCAAGGGACAGGGGTTAACTACGAGCAGTACTTC. J is TRBJ2-7 and V is TRBV4-1; 9 nucleotides agree with TRBD1. This CDR3 comprises 15 residues. With V trimmed by 1 base and J by 3 bases, 4 bases remained unmatched. CDR1 is MGHRA and CDR2 is YSYEKL in the germline V gene.